The rows below give T cell receptor beta chains drawn from one sample of a study of T cell changes during pregnancy in multiple sclerosis. Profiling relied on immunoSEQ multiplex PCR, and the TCRdb table lists in-frame clones only, not all of them. The profile shows some 55,000 clones, 87% of them singletons. Sequenced: peripheral blood from another person, used as feeder cells. The receptor set was obtained from a human donor whose cells served as feeder cells for cultures in a pregnancy study. CDR3s include the opening cysteine and the closing phenylalanine or tryptophan. A D gene is named only where the DNA matches it firmly. Clone size is stated in some rows and not others, as once, few, many or a class when expanded.

j_call	d_call	cdr3_length	v_call	clone_size	cdr3_aa	cdr3_nt
TRBJ2-7	.	15	TRBV14	once	CASSRFGDPDYEQYF	TGTGCCAGCAGCCGCTTCGGGGACCCTGACTACGAGCAGTACTTC
TRBJ2-3	.	15	TRBV7-2	.	CASSLMGGRTDTQYF	TGTGCCAGCAGCTTAATGGGGGGACGCACAGATACGCAGTATTTT
TRBJ2-1	.	15	TRBV5-6	once	CASSSMGGNYNEQFF	TGTGCCAGCAGCTCCATGGGCGGAAATTACAATGAGCAGTTCTTC
TRBJ2-1	.	15	TRBV6-1	.	CASSPRHSSYNEQFF	TGTGCCAGCTCACCCCGCCACAGCTCCTACAATGAGCAGTTCTTC
TRBJ2-3	.	14	TRBV5-4	.	CASSFPGSTDTQYF	TGTGCCAGCAGCTTCCCGGGGAGCACAGATACGCAGTATTTT
TRBJ1-2	.	14	TRBV6-5	.	CASSQTEGPDGYTF	TGTGCCAGCAGTCAGACCGAGGGCCCCGATGGCTACACCTTC
TRBJ2-7	TRBD1	15	TRBV29-1	.	CSAPSRQGAFSEQYF	TGCAGCGCCCCGAGCCGGCAGGGGGCTTTCTCCGAGCAGTACTTC
TRBJ1-2	.	15	TRBV7-2	.	CASSLGDLSLYGYTF	TGTGCCAGCAGCTTAGGTGACTTAAGCCTCTATGGCTACACCTTC
TRBJ1-2	.	10	TRBV27	.	CASSLGRYTF	TGTGCCAGCAGTTTGGGACGCTACACCTTC
TRBJ1-2	.	16	TRBV6-5	.	CASSYSGGPGLYGYTF	TGTGCCAGCAGTTACTCGGGGGGACCGGGTCTCTATGGCTACACCTTC
TRBJ2-1	TRBD2	15	TRBV4-3	.	CASSQVGAGYNEQFF	TGCGCCAGCAGCCAAGTGGGAGCGGGGTACAATGAGCAGTTCTTC
TRBJ2-2	.	14	TRBV5-5	.	CASSHPPNTGELFF	TGTGCCAGCAGCCACCCCCCGAACACCGGGGAGCTGTTTTTT
TRBJ2-1	.	13	TRBV10-2	.	CASIQRGGNEQFF	TGCGCCAGCATCCAAAGGGGGGGGAATGAGCAGTTCTTC
TRBJ1-6	.	15	TRBV11-2	.	CASRRAGVAESPLHF	TGTGCCAGCAGACGCGCAGGGGTAGCCGAGTCACCCCTCCACTTT
TRBJ1-1	.	15	TRBV7-9	few	CASSLEVTVNTEAFF	TGTGCCAGCAGCTTAGAGGTGACAGTGAACACTGAAGCTTTCTTT
TRBJ1-5	.	15	TRBV6-1	.	CASMRGATGNQPQHF	TGTGCCAGCATGAGGGGGGCGACGGGCAATCAGCCCCAGCATTTT
TRBJ1-2	.	15	TRBV7-2	few	CASSWSQGPAGGYTF	TGTGCCAGCAGCTGGAGTCAGGGGCCCGCGGGAGGCTACACCTTC
TRBJ1-1	TRBD1	16	TRBV7-2	.	CASTRSREGAFTEAFF	TGTGCCAGCACCAGATCCCGGGAGGGGGCCTTCACTGAAGCTTTCTTT
TRBJ2-3	.	17	TRBV27	.	CASSFSLQLSSTDTQYF	TGTGCCAGCAGTTTCTCGTTGCAGCTTTCTAGCACAGATACGCAGTATTTT
TRBJ2-2	TRBD2	15	TRBV9	.	CASSVSGGNTGELFF	TGTGCCAGCAGCGTTAGCGGGGGGAACACCGGGGAGCTGTTTTTT
TRBJ2-7	TRBD1	14	TRBV19	.	CASSPRQGSYEQYF	TGTGCCAGTAGTCCAAGACAGGGCTCCTACGAGCAGTACTTC
TRBJ2-5	TRBD2	13	TRBV10-3	.	CATLGWGGETQYF	TGTGCCACTCTGGGTTGGGGGGGAGAGACCCAGTACTTC
TRBJ2-5	TRBD2	15	TRBV11-3	few	CASSLGTSGSDTQYF	TGTGCCAGCAGCTTGGGGACTAGCGGTTCCGATACCCAGTACTTC
TRBJ1-2	.	15	TRBV28	.	CASSLPGHSHYGYTF	TGTGCCAGCAGTTTACCGGGACACAGTCACTATGGCTACACCTTC
TRBJ1-5	TRBD1	14	TRBV7-2	.	CASSPGQGGQPQHF	TGTGCCAGCAGCCCTGGACAGGGAGGCCAGCCCCAGCATTTT
TRBJ2-1	.	15	TRBV5-1	.	CASSNDVAEYNEQFF	TGCGCCAGCAGTAACGATGTGGCAGAATACAATGAGCAGTTCTTC
TRBJ1-4	.	12	TRBV7-9	.	CASSSLNEKLFF	TGTGCCAGCAGCTCATTAAATGAAAAACTGTTTTTT
TRBJ2-2	.	11	TRBV2	.	CASRDTGELFF	TGTGCCAGCCGGGACACCGGGGAGCTGTTTTTT
TRBJ2-7	TRBD2	13	TRBV7-8	.	CASSFTSAYEQYF	TGTGCCAGCAGCTTCACTAGCGCGTACGAGCAGTACTTC
TRBJ2-2	.	13	TRBV6-6	.	CASSSLQAGELFF	TGTGCCAGCAGTTCCCTCCAGGCCGGGGAGCTGTTTTTT
TRBJ1-2	.	13	TRBV5-5	.	CASRWGAEGGYTF	TGTGCCAGCAGATGGGGGGCCGAGGGAGGCTACACCTTC
TRBJ2-3	TRBD1	16	TRBV15	many	CATSRDRTGGPDTQYF	TGTGCCACCAGCAGAGACCGGACAGGGGGCCCAGATACGCAGTATTTT
TRBJ1-4	.	14	TRBV25-1	few	CASSANDRNEKLFF	TGTGCCAGCAGTGCAAACGACCGAAATGAAAAACTGTTTTTT
TRBJ2-6	.	17	TRBV29-1	.	CSVEDVAISSGANVLTF	TGCAGCGTTGAAGATGTGGCCATTAGCTCTGGGGCCAACGTCCTGACTTTC
TRBJ2-3	.	13	TRBV14	.	CASSQQDSRAQYF	TGTGCCAGCAGCCAACAGGACAGCAGAGCGCAGTATTTT
TRBJ1-2	.	12	TRBV9	.	CASSVDGAGYTF	TGTGCCAGCAGCGTAGACGGAGCTGGCTACACCTTC
TRBJ1-5	TRBD1	13	TRBV18	.	CASSGTGKQPQHF	TGTGCCAGCTCAGGGACAGGGAAACAGCCCCAGCATTTT
TRBJ2-2	TRBD1	18	TRBV9	.	CASSALGGDRGRTGELFF	TGTGCCAGCAGCGCCTTAGGCGGGGACAGGGGCCGCACCGGGGAGCTGTTTTTT
TRBJ1-2	.	12	TRBV5-5	few	CASSLAVRGYTF	TGTGCCAGCAGCTTGGCCGTCCGGGGCTACACCTTC
TRBJ2-6	.	16	TRBV25-1	.	CASSRGGPLGANVLTF	TGTGCCAGCAGTAGGGGGGGGCCCCTCGGGGCCAACGTCCTGACTTTC
TRBJ2-7	TRBD1	14	TRBV5-1	.	CASSAGQAPNEQYF	TGCGCCAGCAGCGCCGGACAGGCACCCAACGAGCAGTACTTC
TRBJ1-4	.	14	TRBV5-1	.	CASSLIGAHEKLFF	TGCGCCAGCAGCTTGATAGGGGCTCATGAAAAACTGTTTTTT
TRBJ2-2	TRBD2	16	TRBV11-2	.	CATRTLAGANTGELFF	TGTGCCACCAGGACCTTAGCGGGAGCCAACACCGGGGAGCTGTTTTTT
TRBJ1-1	.	13	TRBV29-1	.	CSAKRGRDTEAFF	TGCAGCGCTAAAAGGGGGAGGGACACTGAAGCTTTCTTT
TRBJ2-2	.	21	TRBV21-1	.	CASSKAVNSGSPGRNTGELFF	TGTGCCAGCAGCAAAGCGGTTAATAGCGGCTCGCCCGGGAGGAACACCGGGGAGCTGTTTTTT
TRBJ2-7	.	17	TRBV7-8	.	CASSLVLGGPSFYEQYF	TGTGCCAGCAGCTTAGTATTGGGGGGTCCGTCCTTCTACGAGCAGTACTTC
TRBJ1-6	.	14	TRBV2	.	CASKSPGYNSPLHF	TGTGCCAGCAAGAGTCCCGGGTATAATTCACCCCTCCACTTT
TRBJ2-3	.	16	TRBV7-8	.	CASSAPQGGGTDTQYF	TGTGCCAGCAGCGCCCCACAGGGTGGGGGCACAGATACGCAGTATTTT
TRBJ1-6	.	14	TRBV7-2	few	CASSLVRGDRPLHF	TGTGCCAGCAGCTTAGTCAGGGGAGATCGACCCCTCCACTTT
TRBJ2-4	.	15	TRBV9	.	CASSGDGLTKNIQYF	TGTGCCAGCAGCGGAGACGGCCTAACCAAAAACATTCAGTACTTC
TRBJ2-3	.	17	TRBV27	.	CASSLGVYGTSTDTQYF	TGTGCCAGCAGTTTAGGTGTTTACGGGACTAGCACAGATACGCAGTATTTT
TRBJ1-2	.	12	TRBV4-3	.	CASSQSNYGYTF	TGCGCCAGCAGCCAGTCTAACTATGGCTACACCTTC
TRBJ1-5	.	17	TRBV5-1	.	CASSLGYRNVSNQPQHF	TGCGCCAGCAGCTTGGGGTACAGGAACGTTAGCAATCAGCCCCAGCATTTT
TRBJ1-1	.	15	TRBV5-1	.	CASSLVGVGNTEAFF	TGCGCCAGCAGCTTGGTTGGAGTAGGGAACACTGAAGCTTTCTTT
TRBJ2-1	.	19	TRBV7-9	few	CASSQNARSNWVLGNEQFF	TGTGCCAGCAGCCAAAACGCGCGGTCCAACTGGGTATTGGGTAATGAGCAGTTCTTC
TRBJ1-1	.	12	TRBV7-2	.	CASSLAPGRAFF	TGTGCCAGCAGCTTAGCCCCCGGACGGGCTTTCTTT
TRBJ2-1	.	13	TRBV7-2	.	CASSYYGEGEQFF	TGTGCCAGCAGCTATTACGGGGAAGGTGAGCAGTTCTTC
TRBJ1-1	TRBD1	16	TRBV27	.	CASSVSGQGMNTEAFF	TGTGCCAGCAGTGTCTCGGGACAGGGGATGAACACTGAAGCTTTCTTT
TRBJ2-7	.	14	TRBV5-1	once	CASSLERTTYEQYF	TGCGCCAGCAGCTTGGAGCGCACCACCTACGAGCAGTACTTC